Listed below are T cell receptor beta chains from one sample, sequenced in a study of patients and donors after allogeneic stem cell transplantation. MiXCR, run by TCRdb on the RT-PCR reads, gives a single entry per CDR3 protein. The repertoire holds approximately 410,000 distinct CDR3 sequences, around 15% seen once, with around 7.2% in the top ten. The sequencing sample was made of blood, either unsorted or a sorted T cell fraction (not recorded which). The source of these receptors is a human donor who was either an allogeneic HSCT recipient or a stem cell or donor lymphocyte infusion donor (not recorded which). It is not recorded whose cells these are; they may come from a transplant donor. The CDR3 runs from the conserved cysteine through the conserved F or W. A D gene is named only where the DNA matches it firmly. Clone sizes are given selectively: once, few, many, or a class where the clone is expanded.

j_call d_call v_call clone_size cdr3_nt cdr3_aa
TRBJ2-7 TRBD2 TRBV20-1 . TGCAGTGCTGCCCTAGCGGGGGTAAACGAGCAGTACTTC CSAALAGVNEQYF
TRBJ2-2 TRBD2 TRBV4-1 . TGCGCCAGCAGCCAACCCCGACTAGCGGGAGGGCCTAGGGACGGGGAGCTGTTTTTT CASSQPRLAGGPRDGELFF
TRBJ1-2 . TRBV5-1 few TGCGCCAGCAGCTTGGGGCAGGGGCGCGGAGATGGCTACACCTTC CASSLGQGRGDGYTF
TRBJ1-2 . TRBV18 . TGTGCCAGCTCACCCCTCGGGAAAAGGGGCTACACCTTC CASSPLGKRGYTF
TRBJ2-1 TRBD2 TRBV12-5 . TGTGCTAGTGGCCTTAGCGGGAGGGCCAATGAGCAGTTCTTC CASGLSGRANEQFF
TRBJ2-3 . TRBV3-1 few TGTGCCAGCAGCCAAGAGCAGGGGCGGACAGATACGCAGTATTTT CASSQEQGRTDTQYF
TRBJ2-2 . TRBV3-1 . TGTGCCAGCACTCCCAGGGGCAGCGCGAACACCGGGGAGCTGTTTTTT CASTPRGSANTGELFF
TRBJ2-7 TRBD2 TRBV4-2 . TGTGCCAGCAGCCAAGGGCAGGGGACTAGCGGGAGTTTCGAGCAGTACTTC CASSQGQGTSGSFEQYF
TRBJ2-3 . TRBV5-1 few TGCGCCAGCAGCTTGGCCGGGGGACGCACAGATACGCAGTATTTT CASSLAGGRTDTQYF
TRBJ2-1 TRBD1 TRBV2 . TGTGCCAGCAGAGTTTGGGGGACAGGGAACGATGAGCAGTTCTTC CASRVWGTGNDEQFF
TRBJ2-4 . TRBV7-2 few TGTGCCAGCAGCTTAGAAAGGGGCAAAAACATTCAGTACTTC CASSLERGKNIQYF
TRBJ2-3 TRBD2 TRBV20-1 . TGCAGTGCTAGAGATGTACTAGCGGGAGCGCCAGATACGCAGTATTTT CSARDVLAGAPDTQYF
TRBJ2-1 . TRBV4-1 . TGCGCCAGCAGCCACAAAGTGGCCTGGGGTGGAGCCTACAATGAGCAGTTCTTC CASSHKVAWGGAYNEQFF
TRBJ1-2 . TRBV18 few TGTGCCAGCTCGGGGTCAGGACTCTATGGCTACACCTTC CASSGSGLYGYTF
TRBJ1-1 . TRBV7-8 . TGTGCCAGCAGCCCTGAGGAGAGGAGGAACACTGAAGCTTTCTTT CASSPEERRNTEAFF
TRBJ2-2 TRBD2 TRBV20-1 few TGCAGTGCGCAGAGACTAGCGGGGGGGAACACCGGGGAGCTGTTTTTT CSAQRLAGGNTGELFF
TRBJ2-7 . TRBV5-6 few TGTGCCAGCAGTCCCGGGACTTATTCCTACGAGCAGTACTTC CASSPGTYSYEQYF
TRBJ2-5 . TRBV20-1 . TGCAGTGCTACCGGGGACTTCCATCCGCAAGAGACCCAGTACTTC CSATGDFHPQETQYF
TRBJ1-1 . TRBV15 few TGTGCCACCAGCAGAGATCTGAAACTGAACACTGAAGCTTTCTTT CATSRDLKLNTEAFF
TRBJ2-7 . TRBV6-5 . TGTGCCAGCAGTTACGACGCCCTGGGAGACGAGCAGTACTTC CASSYDALGDEQYF
TRBJ1-4 . TRBV12-3/TRBV12-4 . TGTGCCAGCAGTCCATCGGGGCCTGCAACTAATGAAAAACTGTTTTTT CASSPSGPATNEKLFF
TRBJ2-7 TRBD1 TRBV5-5 few TGTGCCAGCACCTTAGGAGGGACAGGGAGGCCTTTCAAGCAGTACTTC CASTLGGTGRPFKQYF
TRBJ2-5 . TRBV5-1 few TGCGCCAGCAGCGGGGGACTGAAAGAGACCCAGTACTTC CASSGGLKETQYF
TRBJ1-5 . TRBV12-3/TRBV12-4 . TGTGCCAGCAGTTATTATGCTAGCAATCAGCCCCAGCATTTT CASSYYASNQPQHF
TRBJ1-3 . TRBV7-2 few TGTGCCAGCAGCCCAAATCTCGGGGGCTCTGGAAACACCATATATTTT CASSPNLGGSGNTIYF
TRBJ2-2 . TRBV27 many TGTGCCAGCAGTTTGCCAACCGGGGAGCTGTTTTTT CASSLPTGELFF
TRBJ2-7 TRBD1 TRBV20-1 . TGCAGTGCTAGGTCCGGGACAGGGTCCTACGAGCAGTACTTC CSARSGTGSYEQYF
TRBJ2-1 TRBD1 TRBV5-6 few TGTGCCAGCAGCTTTTTGGGACAGGGGTCTTCCAATGAGCAGTTCTTC CASSFLGQGSSNEQFF
TRBJ1-1 . TRBV20-1 . TGCAGTGCCGTGGAAGGGGGAGGGAACACTGAAGCTTTCTTT CSAVEGGGNTEAFF
TRBJ1-2 . TRBV7-2 . TGTGCCAGCAGCTTAGCCAGGGTGGACCATGGCTACACCTTC CASSLARVDHGYTF
TRBJ2-1 . TRBV9 . TGTGCCAGCAGCGCCCCCCGGGGACTGGTATACAATGAGCAGTTCTTC CASSAPRGLVYNEQFF
TRBJ2-2 . TRBV14 . TGTGCCAGCAGCAGATCCTCCCGGGCCCCTATCGCGGAGCTGTTTTTT CASSRSSRAPIAELFF
TRBJ2-1 TRBD2 TRBV24-1 few TGTGCCACCAGTGAAGGAGCGGGAGAAAGGGGGAATGAGCAGTTCTTC CATSEGAGERGNEQFF
TRBJ2-3 TRBD2 TRBV9 many TGTGCCAGCAGCACAACGGGCGGGGGGGCCTTCACAGATACGCAGTATTTT CASSTTGGGAFTDTQYF
TRBJ2-1 TRBD1 TRBV12-3/TRBV12-4 few TGTGCCAGCAGCCCGGGCAGGGGGCTGAATGAGCAGTTCTTC CASSPGRGLNEQFF
TRBJ1-2 TRBD1 TRBV18 . TGTGCCAGCTCACCACGGGAGGGGGCGAACCCTCGCTATGGCTACACCTTC CASSPREGANPRYGYTF
TRBJ1-4 . TRBV20-1 . TGCAGTGCTCCCTATAATGAAAAACTGTTTTTT CSAPYNEKLFF
TRBJ1-1 TRBD1 TRBV6-1 . TGTGCCAGCAGTCGACAGGGGGCATCTGAAGCTTTCTTT CASSRQGASEAFF
TRBJ2-4 TRBD2 TRBV27 . TGTGCCAGCAGTTTTCGGGGGGGAACCAAAAACATTCAGTACTTC CASSFRGGTKNIQYF
TRBJ2-3 . TRBV6-2/TRBV6-3 few TGTGCCAGCAGTTACTCCTTCTCCGATACGCAGTATTTT CASSYSFSDTQYF
TRBJ1-2 . TRBV19 few TGTGCCAGTAGTATTCGGGTGGCGGGCAGTGGCAGAGGCTACACCTTC CASSIRVAGSGRGYTF
TRBJ1-5 . TRBV27 many TGTGCCAGCAAGAAAGATGGGGTCGTCAATCAGCCCCAGCATTTT CASKKDGVVNQPQHF
TRBJ2-7 TRBD2 TRBV7-8 . TGTGCCAGCACCCCGGGGTTAGCGGGGTCCTACGAGCAGTACTTC CASTPGLAGSYEQYF
TRBJ1-1 . TRBV4-2 . TGTGCCAGCAGCCAAGTTGTCAGGGCAAACACTGAAGCTTTCTTT CASSQVVRANTEAFF
TRBJ2-5 TRBD1 TRBV7-9 once TGTGCCAGCAGCTTACCTGTGACAGGGCAAGAGACCCAGTACTTC CASSLPVTGQETQYF
TRBJ2-4 TRBD2 TRBV7-8 few TGTGCCAGCAGGCCGTCGCTAGCGGGGGGGCTTTTTCACATTCAGTACTTC CASRPSLAGGLFHIQYF
TRBJ2-7 . TRBV5-1 many TGCGCCAGCAGCCCCACCGGCGGGTACGAGCAGTACTTC CASSPTGGYEQYF